A selection of T cell receptor beta chains follows, all from one sample in a study of blood T cells in healthy people across ages. TCRdb reprocessed the 5' RACE reads with MiXCR, giving one entry per CDR3 protein. The top ten hold around an eighth of the sample, which has some 900,000 distinct CDR3 sequences, around 48% seen once. Sequencing used blood. These receptors came from a man under 40 in good health. CDR3s include the opening cysteine and the closing phenylalanine or tryptophan. A D gene is named only where the DNA matches it firmly. Size values are once, few and many counts, or a class for expanded clones, and some rows have none.

v_call,d_call,clone_size,j_call,cdr3_aa,cdr3_nt
TRBV20-1,-,-,TRBJ1-5,CSATKGRNQPQHF,TGCAGTGCTACCAAGGGCCGCAATCAGCCCCAGCATTTT
TRBV20-1,TRBD1,-,TRBJ2-5,CSAPMGDREFREQYF,TGCAGTGCTCCTATGGGGGACAGGGAATTTAGGGAGCAGTACTTC
TRBV6-5,TRBD1,-,TRBJ1-6,CASKDRRDSRGSPLHF,TGTGCCAGCAAGGACCGACGGGACAGCCGAGGGTCACCCCTCCACTTT
TRBV15,-,-,TRBJ2-1,CATSRDPGVSYNEQFF,TGTGCCACCAGCAGAGATCCGGGGGTCTCCTACAATGAGCAGTTCTTC
TRBV4-2,-,-,TRBJ2-5,CASSQAQGRLETQYF,TGTGCCAGCAGCCAAGCTCAGGGAAGGTTAGAGACCCAGTACTTC
TRBV5-1,-,many,TRBJ2-7,CASSSDRTTYEQYF,TGCGCCAGCAGCTCGGACCGAACGACCTACGAGCAGTACTTC
TRBV11-1,TRBD1,-,TRBJ2-2,CASSSDRGGGELFF,TGTGCCAGCAGTTCGGACAGGGGAGGTGGGGAGCTGTTTTTT
TRBV24-1,TRBD2,-,TRBJ2-7,CATSDSRTSQYEQYF,TGCGCCACCAGTGACTCCCGGACTAGTCAGTACGAGCAGTACTTC
TRBV7-9,-,-,TRBJ2-3,CASSRDGPSTDTQYF,TGTGCCAGCAGCCGGGACGGCCCTAGCACAGATACGCAGTATTTT
TRBV6-2/TRBV6-3,-,few,TRBJ1-1,CASSYTGTRTEAFF,TGTGCCAGCAGTTACACAGGGACAAGGACTGAAGCTTTCTTT
TRBV4-3,-,few,TRBJ2-2,CASSQAPPVSGELFF,TGCGCCAGCAGCCAAGCCCCCCCCGTCTCCGGGGAGCTGTTTTTT
TRBV6-2/TRBV6-3,-,-,TRBJ2-1,CASSYSQGEQFF,TGTGCCAGCAGCTACTCCCAGGGTGAGCAGTTCTTC
TRBV2,-,few,TRBJ2-1,CASSEAAVQTEQFF,TGTGCCAGCAGTGAAGCGGCAGTTCAGACTGAGCAGTTCTTC
TRBV12-3/TRBV12-4,-,-,TRBJ2-1,CASSRIGGSDEQFF,TGTGCCAGCAGCCGTATTGGGGGTAGCGATGAGCAGTTCTTC
TRBV29-1,-,few,TRBJ2-3,CSVGLAGRTDTQYF,TGCAGCGTTGGACTGGCGGGGAGGACAGATACGCAGTATTTT
TRBV6-1,TRBD2,once,TRBJ2-3,CASSARTSGGGADTQYF,TGTGCCAGCAGTGCCAGGACTAGCGGGGGGGGTGCAGATACGCAGTATTTT
TRBV7-9,-,-,TRBJ1-1,CASSLEVRNTEAFF,TGTGCCAGCAGCTTAGAAGTCCGGAACACTGAAGCTTTCTTT
TRBV29-1,-,few,TRBJ2-1,CSVELYNEQFF,TGCAGCGTTGAACTATACAATGAGCAGTTCTTC
TRBV5-1,TRBD1,few,TRBJ1-1,CASSLAGGGRTEAFF,TGCGCCAGCAGCTTAGCAGGGGGCGGTCGGACTGAAGCTTTCTTT
TRBV30,-,-,TRBJ2-1,CAWRGAGSWNEQFF,TGTGCCTGGAGGGGCGCCGGGAGTTGGAATGAGCAGTTCTTC
TRBV7-9,-,-,TRBJ2-7,CASSGDRISYEQYF,TGTGCCAGCAGCGGGGACCGAATCTCCTACGAGCAGTACTTC
TRBV5-1,TRBD2,-,TRBJ2-7,CASSLGASGSTYNEQYF,TGCGCCAGCAGCTTGGGGGCTAGCGGAAGTACCTACAATGAGCAGTACTTC
TRBV7-3,-,-,TRBJ2-1,CASSRKGRGSSYNEQFF,TGTGCCAGCAGCCGTAAGGGTCGAGGGAGCTCCTACAATGAGCAGTTCTTC
TRBV4-2,TRBD1,few,TRBJ1-6,CASSPLPGQGIDYNSPLHF,TGTGCCAGCAGCCCACTGCCGGGACAGGGGATAGACTATAATTCACCCCTCCACTTT
TRBV4-2,TRBD2,-,TRBJ2-7,CASSIDPSGAPYEQYF,TGTGCCAGCTCCATCGATCCCAGCGGGGCGCCCTACGAGCAGTACTTC
TRBV7-2,-,-,TRBJ2-5,CASSPEAFRETQYF,TGTGCCAGCAGCCCTGAGGCTTTTAGGGAGACCCAGTACTTC